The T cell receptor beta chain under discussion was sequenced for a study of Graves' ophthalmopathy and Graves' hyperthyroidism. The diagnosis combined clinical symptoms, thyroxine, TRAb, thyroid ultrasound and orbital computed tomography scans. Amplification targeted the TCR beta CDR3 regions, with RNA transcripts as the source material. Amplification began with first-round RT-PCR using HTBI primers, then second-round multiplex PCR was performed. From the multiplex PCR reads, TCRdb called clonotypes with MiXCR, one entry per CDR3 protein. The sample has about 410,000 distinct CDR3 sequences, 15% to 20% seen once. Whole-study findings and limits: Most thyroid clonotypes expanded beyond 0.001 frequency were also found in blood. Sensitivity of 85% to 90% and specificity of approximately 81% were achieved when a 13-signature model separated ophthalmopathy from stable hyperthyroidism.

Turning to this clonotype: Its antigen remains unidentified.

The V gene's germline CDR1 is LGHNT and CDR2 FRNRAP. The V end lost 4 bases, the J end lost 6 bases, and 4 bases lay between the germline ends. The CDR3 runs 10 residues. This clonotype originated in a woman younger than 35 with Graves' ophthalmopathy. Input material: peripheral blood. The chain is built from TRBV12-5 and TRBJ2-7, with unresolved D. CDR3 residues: CASGWAEQYF. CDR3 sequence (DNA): TGTGCTAGTGGTTGGGCCGAGCAGTACTTC.